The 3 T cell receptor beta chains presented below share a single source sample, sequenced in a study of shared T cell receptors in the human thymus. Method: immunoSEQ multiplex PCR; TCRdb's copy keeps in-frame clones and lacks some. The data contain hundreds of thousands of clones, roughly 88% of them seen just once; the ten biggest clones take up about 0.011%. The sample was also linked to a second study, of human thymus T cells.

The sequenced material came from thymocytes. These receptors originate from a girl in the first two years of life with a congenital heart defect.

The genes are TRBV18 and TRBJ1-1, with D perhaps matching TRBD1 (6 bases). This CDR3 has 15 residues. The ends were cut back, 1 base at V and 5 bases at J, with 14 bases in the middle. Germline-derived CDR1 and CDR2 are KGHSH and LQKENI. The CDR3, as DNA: TGTGCCAGCTCACCACGAGAGGGGGTGCGGACTGAAGCTTTCTTT. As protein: CASSPREGVRTEAFF.

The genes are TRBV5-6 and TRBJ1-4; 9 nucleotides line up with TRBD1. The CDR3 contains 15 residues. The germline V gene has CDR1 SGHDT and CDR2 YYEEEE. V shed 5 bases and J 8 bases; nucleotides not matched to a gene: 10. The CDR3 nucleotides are TGTGCCAGCAGTCCCGGAAGGACAGGGGACGAAAAACTGTTTTTT. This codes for CASSPGRTGDEKLFF.

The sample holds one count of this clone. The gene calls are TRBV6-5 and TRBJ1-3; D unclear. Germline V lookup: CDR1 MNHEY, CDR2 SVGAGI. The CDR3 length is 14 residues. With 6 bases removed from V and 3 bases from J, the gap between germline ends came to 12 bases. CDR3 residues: CASRIGVRGNTIYF. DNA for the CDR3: TGTGCCAGCAGGATCGGTGTCCGTGGAAACACCATATATTTT.